Below, 27 T cell receptor beta chains from the same sample are listed, as sequenced in a study of Ad26.COV2.S vaccination and SARS-CoV-2 variants. Method: immunoSEQ multiplex PCR; TCRdb's copy keeps in-frame clones and lacks some. The sample lists around 320,000 clones, approximately 86% occurring once. Treatment denoted: around 19 received Ad26.COV2.S at low or high dose, single or two shots; 5 received placebo; per-sample allocation not given. Sampling was done on day 63 after the first vaccine or placebo injection. The source was peripheral blood, collected in a trial of Ad26.COV2.S vaccine versus placebo. The source is a person aged 18-60 years who received the Ad26.COV2.S COVID-19 vaccine or a placebo.

The chain has TRBV6-5 and TRBJ2-5, with TRBD1 matching 10 bases. The length of the CDR3 is 15 residues. CDR1 MNHEY and CDR2 SVGAGI come from the germline V gene. Trimming cost V 6 bases and J 4 bases; bases outside gene matches: 8. The CDR3 DNA is TGTGCCAGCAGACAGGGACAGGGGAGGAGAGAGACCCAGTACTTC. Translation gives CASRQGQGRRETQYF.

This clone was seen more than once but under ten times. The chain links TRBV6-1 to TRBJ1-6, with unresolved D. Germline lookup yields CDR1 MNHNS and CDR2 SASEGT. Trimming removed 5 bases from V and 6 bases from J, with 5 bases in between. CDR3 length: 12 residues. The CDR3 nucleotides are TGTGCCAGCAGTAAATCTAATTCACCCCTCCACTTT. Its protein product is CASSKSNSPLHF.

V and J are TRBV2 and TRBJ2-1; no firm D call. Germline V gene data show CDR1 as SNHLY and CDR2 as FYNNEI. The CDR3 runs to 16 residues. Trimming shortened V by 3 bases and J by 0 bases, and 12 bases separated the two germline ends. Here the CDR3 reads CASSDGHPSSYNEQFF. The CDR3 DNA sequence: TGTGCCAGCAGTGATGGGCACCCAAGCTCCTACAATGAGCAGTTCTTC.

The chain links TRBV30 to TRBJ2-7, with D maybe TRBD2 (7 bases). Germline loops: CDR1 GTSNPN, CDR2 SVGIG (reference sequence). Trimming took off 2 bases at V and 4 bases at J, with 21 bases between the two ends. CDR3 length equals 16 residues. The CDR3 DNA sequence: TGTGCCTGGAGTCCTAGGCGGGGGCCGAAGTTTTACGAGCAGTACTTC. Translation gives CAWSPRRGPKFYEQYF.

The chain carries TRBV6-1 and TRBJ1-5; D may be TRBD1 (6 bases). V was cut by 0 bases and J by 0 bases, with 15 bases left in between. This CDR3 spans 18 amino acids. Germline-derived CDR1 and CDR2 are MNHNS and SASEGT. The CDR3 spells CASSEASGGPYSNQPQHF. CDR3 DNA sequence: TGTGCCAGCAGTGAAGCGAGCGGGGGGCCTTATAGCAATCAGCCCCAGCATTTT.

The chain is built from TRBV4-2 and TRBJ1-2; D may be TRBD1 (6 bases). The germline V gene has CDR1 LGHNA and CDR2 YNFKEQ. The germline V and J ends were trimmed by 0 bases and 6 bases, with 11 bases remaining between them. The CDR3 consists of 14 residues. The CDR3 here is CASSQEANRDGYTF. The CDR3 DNA reads TGTGCCAGCAGCCAAGAAGCCAACAGGGATGGCTACACCTTC.

This clone was counted a few times. The chain employs TRBV4-1 and TRBJ1-6; 7 positions match TRBD1. The J segment lost 10 bases and the V segment lost 4 bases, leaving 22 bases of the junction unmatched. CDR1 and CDR2 (germline): MGHRA, YSYEKL. The CDR3 totals 19 residues. This CDR3 reads CASSPHLVAGGVSRSPLHF. CDR3 nucleotide sequence: TGCGCCAGCAGCCCCCACCTAGTTGCAGGGGGAGTTTCACGATCACCCCTCCACTTT.

In this sample, this clone turned up many times. This chain uses TRBV6-5 with TRBJ2-1; a weak D match, TRBD2 (6 bases). Between the trimmed V and J ends, which lost 6 bases and 5 bases, there was a span of 14 bases. Germline values: CDR1 MNHEY, CDR2 SVGAGI. This CDR3 is 14 amino acids long. In nucleotides, the CDR3 is TGTGCCAGCAGCGAGGTAGCGGAACACAATGAGCAGTTCTTC. Translation: CASSEVAEHNEQFF.

This chain uses TRBV21-1 with TRBJ1-1. TRBV21-1 is labeled a pseudogene. The CDR3 is 18 amino acids. The CDR3 nucleotides read TGTGCCAGCAGCAAAGAGAGGGGGGCCAAGGGGGTCGGCACTGAAGCTTTCTTT. Translated: CASSKERGAKGVGTEAFF.

This clone is a singleton in its sample. This rearrangement joins TRBV16 to TRBJ1-6, with 8 bases identical to TRBD1. Unmatched junction bases numbered 0, after V lost 4 bases and J lost 4 bases. CDR3 length equals 14 residues. The V gene's germline CDR1 is KGHSY and CDR2 FQNENV. In nucleotides, the CDR3 is TGTGCCAGCAGCCGACAGGGGTATAATTCACCCCTCCACTTT. It translates to CASSRQGYNSPLHF.

V is TRBV10-3 and J is TRBJ1-6, with D possibly being TRBD1 (6 bases). The CDR3 length is 14 residues. Germline V gene sequence: CDR1 ENHRY, CDR2 SYGVKD. Deletions cut 8 bases from V and 6 bases from J, with 14 bases between. CDR3 in amino acids: CAIGKTGSNSPLHF. The CDR3 region has the DNA TGTGCCATCGGGAAGACAGGCAGTAATTCACCCCTCCACTTT.

CDR3 DNA: TGTGCCAGCAGCTTTAATCAACTCGCAGATACGCAGTATTTT. Translating gives CASSFNQLADTQYF. The chain combines TRBV9 with TRBJ2-3; D gene uncertain. From germline, CDR1 is SGDLS and CDR2 YYNGEE. The CDR3 has 14 amino acids. Between the trimmed V and J ends, which lost 4 bases and 4 bases, there was a span of 13 bases.

The chain employs TRBV7-6 and TRBJ2-3; TRBD2 might be the D (7 bases). The CDR3 covers 15 residues. Trimming took 0 bases from V and 5 from J, leaving 12 bases between them. Germline CDR1 and CDR2: SGHVS and FNYEAQ. This chain's CDR3 is CASSLAGGRQDTQYF. CDR3 DNA: TGTGCCAGCAGCTTAGCGGGGGGGCGTCAAGATACGCAGTATTTT.

A remark on this clone: One end of the junction varies from germline; a read error may be responsible. The chain joins TRBV19 to TRBJ1-2; TRBD1 matches at 7 bases. Germline values: CDR1 LNHDA, CDR2 SQIVND (reference sequence). The length of the CDR3 is 13 residues. The CDR3 is CAGRAPGTAGYTF. The CDR3 DNA reads as TGTGCCGGTAGGGCCCCGGGGACAGCTGGCTACACCTTC.

In this sample, this clone turned up a few times. This chain connects TRBV24-1 to TRBJ2-3; 7 bases are shared with TRBD1. This CDR3 is 15 amino acids long. Trimming removed 4 bases from V and 2 bases from J; junction bases left unmatched: 5. The V gene's germline CDR1 is KGHDR and CDR2 SFDVKD. CDR3 coding DNA: TGTGCCACCAGTGACTCCGGGACAGTCACAGATACGCAGTATTTT. Its translation is CATSDSGTVTDTQYF.

A note on this clone: This same CDR3 is encoded by further DNA sequences in the sample. The CDR3 DNA is TGCGCCAGCAGCTACCGGGACAGCTACGAGCAGTACTTC. It yields the protein CASSYRDSYEQYF. This rearrangement joins TRBV5-1 to TRBJ2-7; 7 nucleotides align to TRBD1. The junction had 3 bases not matched to a gene; V was cut back by 3 bases and J by 3 bases. Germline CDR1 reads SGHRS; CDR2 reads YFSETQ. This CDR3 region has 13 residues.

The chain recombines TRBV21-1 with TRBJ1-1. TRBV21-1 is a pseudogene. The CDR3 is 16 amino acids. CDR3 amino acids: CASSPRDLGSNTEAFF. In nucleotides, the CDR3 is TGTGCCAGCAGCCCTCGGGACCTAGGATCGAACACTGAAGCTTTCTTT.

This chain uses TRBV18 with TRBJ2-7; the D gene is possibly TRBD1 (5 bases). CDR1 and CDR2 (germline): KGHSH, LQKENI. The V end was cut by 0 bases, the J end by 6 bases, with 15 bases between. This CDR3 is 15 amino acids long. DNA of the CDR3: TGTGCCAGCTCACCACCGAGCAGGGATAGGGGCGAGCAGTACTTC. As protein: CASSPPSRDRGEQYF.

This clone has only a few counts. The chain carries TRBV7-9 and TRBJ1-3; TRBD1 might be the D (6 bases). V lost 4 bases to trimming and J lost 2 bases, with 12 bases between them. CDR1 is SEHNR and CDR2 is FQNEAQ in the germline V gene (reference sequence). The CDR3 is 15 amino acids. In nucleotides, the CDR3 is TGTGCCAGCAGCTCGACCGGGACAACTGGAAACACCATATATTTT. Residues: CASSSTGTTGNTIYF.

This clone was seen only a few times. The gene calls are TRBV11-2 and TRBJ2-1; 7 bases align to TRBD1. This CDR3 region has 15 residues. The germline gives CDR1 SGHAT, CDR2 FQNNGV. The trim removed 2 bases at V and 8 bases at J, leaving 9 bases unmatched. This chain's CDR3 is CASSLSIGGQHEQFF. The CDR3 DNA sequence: TGTGCCAGCAGCTTAAGCATAGGGGGCCAACATGAGCAGTTCTTC. Combining the CDR3 with reference TRBV11-2 and TRBJ2-1 gives the whole variable domain EAGVAQSPRYKIIEKRQSVAFWCNPISGHATLYWYQQILGQGPKLLIQFQNNGVVDDSQLPKDRFSAERLKGVDSTLKIQPAKLEDSAVYLCASSLSIGGQHEQFFGPGTRLTVL.

This clone was counted once. This chain links TRBV11-2 with TRBJ2-7; 9 positions match TRBD1. Germline V gene sequence: CDR1 SGHAT, CDR2 FQNNGV. The CDR3 consists of 15 residues. Trimming removed 7 bases from V and 4 bases from J; junction bases left unmatched: 11. The CDR3 DNA reads TGTGCCAGCACCCCGGGGGACAGGGACTATTACGAGCAGTACTTC. Encoded protein: CASTPGDRDYYEQYF.

This clone was seen just once. CDR3 amino acids: CASSTGLGTDTQYF. The DNA for the CDR3 is TGTGCCAGTAGTACCGGACTCGGCACAGATACGCAGTATTTT. V usage is TRBV19 and J usage is TRBJ2-3, with D possibly matching TRBD2 (5 bases). The V gene lost 4 bases and the J gene lost 1 base, with 9 bases spanning the gap. The CDR3 extends over 14 amino acids. Germline CDR1 and CDR2: LNHDA and SQIVND (reference sequence).

The chain links TRBV10-2 to TRBJ2-3; 9 nucleotides align to TRBD1. The CDR3 has 13 amino acids. CDR1 and CDR2 (germline): WSHSY, SAAADI. V lost 8 bases, J lost 1 base, and 1 base stayed unmatched. CDR3 amino acids: CASWDRGTDTQYF. The CDR3 coding sequence is TGCGCCAGCTGGGACAGGGGCACAGATACGCAGTATTTT.

This clone was recorded a few times. This rearrangement joins TRBV30 to TRBJ1-6; D may be TRBD1 (5 bases). The V gene's germline CDR1 is GTSNPN and CDR2 SVGIG (reference sequence). This CDR3 contains 14 residues. Deletions cut 2 bases from V and 9 bases from J, with 14 bases between. Here the CDR3 reads CAWSSVGRGSPLHF. CDR3 sequence (DNA): TGTGCCTGGAGTTCTGTGGGAAGGGGTTCACCCCTCCACTTT.

The V call is TRBV7-6, the J call TRBJ2-7, with 7 positions matching TRBD1. Germline CDR1 is SGHVS and CDR2 is FNYEAQ. V lost 1 base, J lost 3 bases, and 12 bases stayed unmatched. There are 17 residues in the CDR3. The DNA for the CDR3 is TGTGCCAGCAGCTTAGGAACAGGGGTAGGGGACGGCTACGAGCAGTACTTC. Amino acid sequence: CASSLGTGVGDGYEQYF. Supplemented by reference TRBV7-6 and TRBJ2-7, the full variable domain reads GAGVSQSPRYKVTKRGQDVALRCDPISGHVSLYWYRQALGQGPEFLTYFNYEAQQDKSGLPNDRFSAERPEGSISTLTIQRTEQRDSAMYRCASSLGTGVGDGYEQYFGPGTRLTVT.

CDR3 loop: CASSASDKVPYRNEQFF. CDR3 in DNA: TGTGCCAGCAGCGCGTCGGACAAAGTGCCATATCGCAATGAGCAGTTCTTC. V is TRBV9 and J is TRBJ2-1; D might be TRBD1 (5 bases). Germline V lookup: CDR1 SGDLS, CDR2 YYNGEE. Trimming pared 3 bases from V and 6 bases from J, leaving 22 bases between. The CDR3 is 17 amino acids.

The rearrangement uses TRBV4-3 and TRBJ2-5; TRBD1 aligns across 9 bases. The trim removed 2 bases at V and 5 bases at J, leaving 9 bases unmatched. This CDR3 is built from 16 residues. Germline CDR1 and CDR2: LGHNA and YSLEER. The DNA of the CDR3 is TGCGCCAGCAGCCAATACCACAGGGGGCAAGGGGAGACCCAGTACTTC. Translation: CASSQYHRGQGETQYF.